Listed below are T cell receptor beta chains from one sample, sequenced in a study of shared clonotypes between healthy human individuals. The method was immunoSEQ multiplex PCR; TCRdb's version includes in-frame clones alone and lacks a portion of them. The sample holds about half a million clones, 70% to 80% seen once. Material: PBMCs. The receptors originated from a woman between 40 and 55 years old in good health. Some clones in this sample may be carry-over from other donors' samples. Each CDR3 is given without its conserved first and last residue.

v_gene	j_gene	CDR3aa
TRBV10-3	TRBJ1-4	AIREGATNEKLF
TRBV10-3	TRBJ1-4	AISESMGQGGEKLF
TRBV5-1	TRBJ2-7	ASSLVARGDEQY
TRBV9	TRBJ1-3	ASSVGRDRGPDFKTIY
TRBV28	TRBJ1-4	ASNSGTGYIATNEKLF
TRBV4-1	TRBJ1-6	ASSQGRDPLH
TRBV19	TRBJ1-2	ASSGDREDFT
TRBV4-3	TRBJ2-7	ASSQVRGPYEQY
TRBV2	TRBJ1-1	ASRATGGTEAF
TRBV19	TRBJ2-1	ASSISRAHNEQF
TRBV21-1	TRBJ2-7	ASSKVGYEQY
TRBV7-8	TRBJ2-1	ASSPDRGLRLAEYNEQF
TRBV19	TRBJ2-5	ASSPTVQETQY
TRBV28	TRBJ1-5	ASTYDREDDQPQH
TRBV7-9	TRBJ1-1	ASSRQQGTEAF
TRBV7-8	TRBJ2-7	ASSLAGRTYEQY
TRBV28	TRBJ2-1	ASKSPPGQGWGEQF
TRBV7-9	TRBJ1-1	ASSLEQGNTEAF
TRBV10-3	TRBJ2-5	AISEGQQETQY
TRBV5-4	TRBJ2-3	ASSLRDWGSDTQY
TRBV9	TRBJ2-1	ASSGGTSGSSYNEQF
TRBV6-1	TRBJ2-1	ASSDWASGPNEQF
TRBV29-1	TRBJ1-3	SGSVQSSGNTIY
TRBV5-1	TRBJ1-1	ASSLGGDARAF
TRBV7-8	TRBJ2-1	ASSLGQILYNEQF
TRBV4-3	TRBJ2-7	ASSRAALGGPYEQY
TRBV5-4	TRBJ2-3	ASSFWTSGSTDTQY
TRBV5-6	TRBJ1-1	ASSLFGGTEAF
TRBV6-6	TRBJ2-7	ASSPGSYEQY